The sequence of this T cell receptor beta chain was determined in a study of a mutant IDH1 vaccine in newly diagnosed glioma. Background on the study: Mean patient age was around 40 years; about 60% were male and roughly 38% female. Antecedent treatment encompassed radiotherapy, temozolomide, or their combination; the majority received both.

The repertoire was sequenced with immunoSEQ multiplex PCR; TCRdb's copy has only in-frame clones and lacks some. The data show about 15,000 clones, around 87% seen once. The table lists this clone with a few counts. Per germline, CDR1 MGHRA and CDR2 YSYEKL. This CDR3 is 14 amino acids long. V was cut by 2 bases and J by 2 bases, with 6 bases left in between. Noted time point: baseline, week 1 (first vaccination visit). Documented treatment: pre-vaccination baseline after standard-of-care therapy. Astrocytomas that were new, WHO grade 3 or 4, IDH1-mutant and ATRX-lost were present in the donors. This chain uses TRBV4-1 with TRBJ1-4; D not resolved. This receptor was identified in a woman in her 40s with glioma. Some clones in this sample may be carry-over from other donors' samples. Sample: PBMCs, taken from a glioma patient treated with radiotherapy, temozolomide or both. CDR3 in DNA: TGCGCCAGCAGCCAATTTCTGACTAATGAAAAACTGTTTTTT. This encodes CASSQFLTNEKLFF.